These 18 T cell receptor beta chains originate from one sample sequenced in a study of CDR3 diversity in severe acne. Via MiXCR, TCRdb re-called the PCR reads, giving one row per CDR3 protein. Of over 70,000 distinct CDR3 sequences in the sample, around 50% were seen once. Specimen: blood. These receptors were collected from a male donor in good health, without acne.

The chain employs TRBV7-6 and TRBJ1-6; 9 nucleotides match TRBD1. J gave up 7 bases and V 8 bases, and 9 bases lay outside the gene matches. This CDR3 spans 15 amino acids. Germline lookup yields CDR1 SGHVS and CDR2 FNYEAQ. As DNA, the CDR3 is TGTGCCAGCTCTGGGTGGACAGGGGAGAATTCACCCCTCCACTTT. It encodes CASSGWTGENSPLHF.

The chain joins TRBV20-1 to TRBJ2-7; TRBD2 might be the D (5 bases). The CDR3 has 13 residues. Germline values: CDR1 DFQATT, CDR2 SNEGSKA (reference sequence). The V end lost 4 bases, the J end lost 3 bases, and 13 bases lay between the germline ends. CDR3 loop: CSAKRRGYYEQYF. CDR3 bases: TGCAGTGCTAAGAGACGGGGTTACTACGAGCAGTACTTC.

The chain links TRBV19 to TRBJ1-1, with 7 bases aligning to TRBD1. The germline CDR1 and CDR2 sequences are LNHDA and SQIVND (reference sequence). Trimming removed 7 bases from V and 3 bases from J; junction bases left unmatched: 5. CDR3 length: 13 amino acids. The CDR3 bases are TGTGCCAGTAACGAGGGGGCAGACACTGAAGCTTTCTTT. Protein sequence: CASNEGADTEAFF.

This clonotype was observed at least ten times. One end of the junction is discordant with germline, which a read error may explain. J is TRBJ2-1 and V is TRBV9; D is undetermined. The CDR3 sequence is 15 residues long. From germline, CDR1 is SGDLS and CDR2 YYNGEE. This chain's CDR3 is CASSVALSGSGEQLF. DNA of the CDR3: TGTGCCAGCAGCGTAGCTCTATCCGGGTCGGGCGAGCAGCTCTTC.

The rearrangement links TRBV4-1 to TRBJ1-1, with 7 bases matching TRBD1. The CDR3 loop spans 12 amino acids. Germline assignment: CDR1 MGHRA and CDR2 YSYEKL. V lost 3 bases, J lost 10 bases, and 5 bases stayed unmatched. CDR3 sequence (DNA): TGCGCCAGCAGCCAGCCACCAGGGGGAGCTTTCTTT. Protein: CASSQPPGGAFF.

The chain combines TRBV24-1 with TRBJ2-7, with TRBD1 matching over 9 bases. J gave up 0 bases and V 9 bases, and 11 bases lay outside the gene matches. Germline CDR1 KGHDR, CDR2 SFDVKD. The CDR3 runs to 16 residues. The CDR3 coding sequence is TGTGCCACCCTGGACAGGGGACACAGGAGCTCCTACGAGCAGTACTTC. Its protein is CATLDRGHRSSYEQYF.

The CDR3 reads CAWSRGTSNQPQHF. DNA for the CDR3: TGTGCCTGGAGTAGGGGCACTTCCAATCAGCCCCAGCATTTT. This sequence joins TRBV30 and TRBJ1-5, with TRBD1 as a possible D gene (5 bases). Germline assignment: CDR1 GTSNPN and CDR2 SVGIG (reference sequence). The CDR3 loop spans 14 amino acids. Trimming cost V 2 bases and J 3 bases, with 11 bases left between them. Full variable domain (rest looked up from reference TRBV30 and TRBJ1-5): SQTIHQWPATLVQPVGSPLSLECTVEGTSNPNLYWYRQAAGRGLQLLFYSVGIGQISSEVPQNLSASRPQDRQFILSSKKLLLSDSGFYLCAWSRGTSNQPQHFGDGTRLSIL.

This clonotype was detected many times. V gene TRBV20-1 combines with J gene TRBJ2-7; 11 nucleotides align to TRBD2. V was clipped by 3 bases and J by 5 bases; unmatched bases: 3. The CDR3 runs to 13 residues. The germline V gene encodes CDR1 DFQATT and CDR2 SNEGSKA (reference sequence). Written as DNA, the CDR3 is TGCAGTGCTAGGGTAGCGGGAGGGAACGAGCAGTACTTC. Amino acids: CSARVAGGNEQYF.

With regard to this clonotype: A much larger clone differs by one base, so this may be a read error. The chain couples TRBV6-5 to TRBJ2-5, with D perhaps matching TRBD1 or TRBD2 (6 bases each). The CDR3 extends over 15 amino acids. Germline CDR1 and CDR2: MNHEY and SVGAGI. The CDR3 sequence is CASSEGGAGQEAQYF. In nucleotides, the CDR3 is TGTGCCAGCAGCGAGGGGGGCGCGGGACAAGAGGCCCAGTACTTC.

Concerning this clonotype: It may be a read error: a sequence one base away is much more abundant. Here the CDR3 omits its conserved ending phenylalanine or tryptophan, so a read error is the likely source. The chain couples TRBV28 to TRBJ2-7; 9 bases fit TRBD1. CDR1 is MDHEN, CDR2 SYDVKM, per germline. The CDR3 is 16 residues long. The V and J ends lost 5 bases and 1 base, in that order; junction bases with no gene match: 9. Written as DNA, the CDR3 is TGTGCCAGCAGTCAATTTTACAGGGGGCTTTCCTACGAGCAGTACTCC. The encoded protein is CASSQFYRGLSYEQYS.

This sequence joins TRBV20-1 and TRBJ2-5; D is undetermined. V lost 3 bases to trimming and J lost 3 bases, with 11 bases between them. The CDR3 length is 13 residues. Germline V lookup: CDR1 DFQATT, CDR2 SNEGSKA (reference sequence). Here the CDR3 reads CSARAVNEETQYF. DNA of the CDR3: TGCAGTGCTAGGGCGGTGAATGAAGAGACCCAGTACTTC.

At least ten counts were recorded for this clonotype. V and J are TRBV7-2 and TRBJ2-7; 7 bases are shared with TRBD2. Germline CDR1 is SGHTA and CDR2 is FQGNSA. J gave up 0 bases and V 6 bases, and 8 bases lay outside the gene matches. This CDR3 has 15 residues. The chain's CDR3 is CASSRSGALSYEQYF. The CDR3 nucleotides are TGTGCCAGCAGTAGAAGCGGGGCCCTCTCCTACGAGCAGTACTTC. Based on the CDR3 plus reference TRBV7-2 and TRBJ2-7, the full variable domain is GAGVSQSPSNKVTEKGKDVELRCDPISGHTALYWYRQSLGQGLEFLIYFQGNSAPDKSGLPSDRFSAERTGGSVSTLTIQRTQQEDSAVYLCASSRSGALSYEQYFGPGTRLTVT.

The gene calls are TRBV28 and TRBJ2-5; D is possibly TRBD2 (7 bases). Trimming took off 5 bases at V and 5 bases at J, with 15 bases between the two ends. The CDR3 consists of 14 residues. CDR1 is MDHEN and CDR2 is SYDVKM in the germline V gene. CDR3 loop: CASSSGGARETQYF. The DNA for the CDR3 is TGTGCCAGCAGTAGTGGGGGGGCGCGTGAGACCCAGTACTTC. Supplemented by reference TRBV28 and TRBJ2-5, the full variable domain reads DVKVTQSSRYLVKRTGEKVFLECVQDMDHENMFWYRQDPGLGLRLIYFSYDVKMKEKGDIPEGYSVSREKKERFSLILESASTNQTSMYLCASSSGGARETQYFGPGTRLLVL.

This clonotype was observed a few times. This chain joins TRBV10-3 and TRBJ1-1; 7 bases line up with TRBD1. V shed 8 bases and J 0 bases; nucleotides not matched to a gene: 3. Germline CDR1 and CDR2: ENHRY and SYGVKD. The CDR3 is made up of 13 amino acids. CDR3 in amino acids: CAIGTAVNTEAFF. The CDR3 DNA reads as TGTGCCATCGGGACAGCGGTGAACACTGAAGCTTTCTTT.

This clonotype occurred a few times. J is TRBJ1-5 and V is TRBV28; TRBD1 agrees at 10 bases. The CDR3 extends over 15 amino acids. The ends lost 6 bases at V and 6 bases at J; junction bases unmatched: 8. Germline V lookup: CDR1 MDHEN, CDR2 SYDVKM. The DNA of the CDR3 is TGTGCCAGCAGCCAAGACAGGGGGCTGAGTCAGCCCCAGCATTTT. This translates into CASSQDRGLSQPQHF. Variable domain in full (rest from reference TRBV28 and TRBJ1-5): DVKVTQSSRYLVKRTGEKVFLECVQDMDHENMFWYRQDPGLGLRLIYFSYDVKMKEKGDIPEGYSVSREKKERFSLILESASTNQTSMYLCASSQDRGLSQPQHFGDGTRLSIL.

The sample holds many counts of this clonotype. The V call is TRBV6-5, the J call TRBJ1-2; possibly TRBD1 for D (5 bases). Between the trimmed V and J ends, which lost 7 bases and 3 bases, there was a span of 15 bases. The germline CDR1 and CDR2 sequences are MNHEY and SVGAGI. The CDR3 extends over 14 amino acids. The CDR3 DNA follows: TGTGCCAGCACCTTACATGGGGGAGACTATGGCTACACCTTC. Its protein product is CASTLHGGDYGYTF.

Notes on this clonotype: A junction end diverges from the germline sequence, so it may reflect a read error. The chain links TRBV10-3 to TRBJ1-1; D remains ambiguous. The CDR3 is 14 amino acids. Germline lookup yields CDR1 ENHRY and CDR2 SYGVKD. The CDR3 nucleotides read TGTGCCATCAGGCGAGAGGTGCGGAACACTGAAACTTTCTTT. Its translation: CAIRREVRNTETFF.

This clonotype was counted once. The chain employs TRBV20-1 and TRBJ2-1; D uncertain. The CDR3 is made up of 10 amino acids. Germline CDR1 and CDR2: DFQATT and SNEGSKA (reference sequence). Deletions cut 6 bases from V and 9 bases from J, with 9 bases between. Here the CDR3 DNA reads TGCAGTGCCCCGGACGGTGAGCAGTTCTTC. Protein sequence: CSAPDGEQFF.